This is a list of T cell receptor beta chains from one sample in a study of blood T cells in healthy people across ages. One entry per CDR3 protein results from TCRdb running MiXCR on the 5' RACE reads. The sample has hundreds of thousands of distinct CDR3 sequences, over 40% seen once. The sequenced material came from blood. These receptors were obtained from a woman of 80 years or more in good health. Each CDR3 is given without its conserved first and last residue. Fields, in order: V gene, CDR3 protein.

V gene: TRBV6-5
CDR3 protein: ASSYSGLLEQY

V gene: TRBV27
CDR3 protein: ASTYGVPNSPLH

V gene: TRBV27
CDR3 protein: ASCRDNSYEQY

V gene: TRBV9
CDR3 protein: ASSVGTAFQETQY

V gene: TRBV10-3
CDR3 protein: AISGTGTGGSGEQF

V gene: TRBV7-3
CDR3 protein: ASSLTNSYSGANVLT

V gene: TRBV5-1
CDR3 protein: ASSLTGSVEQY

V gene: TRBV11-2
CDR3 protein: ASSLDPRSNEQF

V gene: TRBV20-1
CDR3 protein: SARTGGFRGYT

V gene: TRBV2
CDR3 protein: ASRATETPKNIQY

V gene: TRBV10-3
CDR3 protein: ALRLVSTGELF

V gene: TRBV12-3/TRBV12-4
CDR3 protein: ASSFRQGDEQF

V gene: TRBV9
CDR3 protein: ASSVEGGPGTEAF

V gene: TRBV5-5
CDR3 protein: ASSLLGGHYEQY

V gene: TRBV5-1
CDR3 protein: ASSLDRGATDTQY